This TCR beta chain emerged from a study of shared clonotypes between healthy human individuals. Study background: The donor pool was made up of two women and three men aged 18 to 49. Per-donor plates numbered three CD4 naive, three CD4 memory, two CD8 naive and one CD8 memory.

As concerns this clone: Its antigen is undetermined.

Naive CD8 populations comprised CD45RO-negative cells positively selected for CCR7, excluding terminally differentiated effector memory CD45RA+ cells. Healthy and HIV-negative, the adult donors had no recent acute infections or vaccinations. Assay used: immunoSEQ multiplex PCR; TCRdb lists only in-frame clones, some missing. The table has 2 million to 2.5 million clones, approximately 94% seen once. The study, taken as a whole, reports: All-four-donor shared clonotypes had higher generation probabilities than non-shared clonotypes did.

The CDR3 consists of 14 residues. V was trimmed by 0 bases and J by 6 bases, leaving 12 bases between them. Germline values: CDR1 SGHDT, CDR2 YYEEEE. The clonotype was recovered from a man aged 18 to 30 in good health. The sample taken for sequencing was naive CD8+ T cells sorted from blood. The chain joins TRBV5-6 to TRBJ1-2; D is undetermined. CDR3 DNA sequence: TGTGCCAGCAGCTTGGTACGGCAGCCCAATGGCTACACCTTC. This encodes CASSLVRQPNGYTF.